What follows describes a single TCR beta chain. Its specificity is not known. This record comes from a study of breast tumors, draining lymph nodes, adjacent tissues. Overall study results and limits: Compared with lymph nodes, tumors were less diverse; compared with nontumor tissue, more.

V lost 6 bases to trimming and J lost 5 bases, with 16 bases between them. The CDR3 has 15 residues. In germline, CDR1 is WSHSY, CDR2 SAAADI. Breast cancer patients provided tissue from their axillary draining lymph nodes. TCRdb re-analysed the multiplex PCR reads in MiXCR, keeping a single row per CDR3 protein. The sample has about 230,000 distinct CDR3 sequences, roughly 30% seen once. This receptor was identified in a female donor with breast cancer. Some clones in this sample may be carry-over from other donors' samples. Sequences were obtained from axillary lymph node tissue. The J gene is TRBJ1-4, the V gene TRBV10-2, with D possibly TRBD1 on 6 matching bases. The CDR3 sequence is CASSGARGVNEKLFF. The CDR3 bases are TGCGCCAGCAGCGGGGCTAGGGGGGTCAATGAAAAACTGTTTTTT.